Ten or more counts support the clone carrying this T cell receptor (beta chain). CDR3 length: 12 amino acids. With 5 bases removed from V and 5 bases from J, the gap between germline ends came to 7 bases. TCRdb recomputed calls from the 5' RACE reads with MiXCR, one row per CDR3 protein. The table shows approximately 600,000 distinct CDR3 sequences, with less than 9% occurring only once. The sample is drawn from a study of identical twins. The same data also contributed to another study, on yellow fever vaccine responses in identical twins.

Sequences were obtained from PBMCs. This receptor was obtained from a woman aged 18-30 years in good health. The chain links TRBV12-3 or TRBV12-4 to TRBJ2-1; the D gene is possibly TRBD1 (5 bases). The CDR3 protein is CASSGANNEQFF. CDR3 DNA: TGTGCCAGCAGTGGGGCAAACAATGAGCAGTTCTTC.